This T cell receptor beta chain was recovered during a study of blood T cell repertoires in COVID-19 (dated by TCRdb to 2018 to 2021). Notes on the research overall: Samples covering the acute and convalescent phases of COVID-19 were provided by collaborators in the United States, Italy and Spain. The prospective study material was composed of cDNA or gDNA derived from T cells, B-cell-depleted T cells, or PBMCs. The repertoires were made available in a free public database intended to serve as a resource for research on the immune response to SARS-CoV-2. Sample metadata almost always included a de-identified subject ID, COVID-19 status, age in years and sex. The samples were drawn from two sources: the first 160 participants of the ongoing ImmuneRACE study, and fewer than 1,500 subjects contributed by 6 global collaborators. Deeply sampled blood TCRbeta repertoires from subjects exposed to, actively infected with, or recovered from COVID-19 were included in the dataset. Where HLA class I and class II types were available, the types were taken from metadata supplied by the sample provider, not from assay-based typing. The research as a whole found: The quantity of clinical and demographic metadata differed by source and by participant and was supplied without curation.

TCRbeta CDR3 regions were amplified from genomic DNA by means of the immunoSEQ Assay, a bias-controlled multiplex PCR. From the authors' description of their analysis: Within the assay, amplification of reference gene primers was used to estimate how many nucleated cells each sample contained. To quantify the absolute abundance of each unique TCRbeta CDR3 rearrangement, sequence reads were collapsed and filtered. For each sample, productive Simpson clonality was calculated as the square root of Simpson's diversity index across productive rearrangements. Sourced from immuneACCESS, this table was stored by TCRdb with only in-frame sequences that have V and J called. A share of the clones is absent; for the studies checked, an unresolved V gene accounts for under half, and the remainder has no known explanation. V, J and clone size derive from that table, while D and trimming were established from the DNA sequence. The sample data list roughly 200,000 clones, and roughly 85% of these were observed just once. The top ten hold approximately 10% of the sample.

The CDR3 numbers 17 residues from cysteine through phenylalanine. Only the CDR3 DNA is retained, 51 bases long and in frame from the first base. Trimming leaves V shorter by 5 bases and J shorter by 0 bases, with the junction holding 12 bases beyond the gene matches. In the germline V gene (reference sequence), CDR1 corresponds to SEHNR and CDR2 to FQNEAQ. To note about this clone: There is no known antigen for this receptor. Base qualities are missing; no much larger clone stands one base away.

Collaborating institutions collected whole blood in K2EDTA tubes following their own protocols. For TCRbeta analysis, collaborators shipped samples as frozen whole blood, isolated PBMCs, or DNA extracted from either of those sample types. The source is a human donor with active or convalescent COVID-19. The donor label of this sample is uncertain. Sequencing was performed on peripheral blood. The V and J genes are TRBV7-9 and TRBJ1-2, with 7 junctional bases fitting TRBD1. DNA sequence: TGTGCCAGCAGCCAGGGCACAGGGGCGAACTCTAACTATGGCTACACCTTC. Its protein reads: CASSQGTGANSNYGYTF.